The clone carrying this TCR beta chain has a count of ten or more. Its target is unknown. Library preparation followed earlier protocols using designated TCR primers. In TCRdb, the PCR reads were re-called with MiXCR into one record per CDR3 protein. Of some 70,000 distinct CDR3 sequences in the sample, about a sixth were seen once. This specimen belongs to a study of molecular identifiers for immune sequencing clone quantification. Study-wide results and caveats: In naive cells, under 1% of molecules belonged to clones above 20 RNA copies, against over 99% in effector cells.

The V and J ends lost 2 bases and 2 bases respectively, with 7 bases between them. Germline CDR1 and CDR2: MNHEY and SMNVEV (reference sequence). There are 13 residues in the CDR3. The chain combines TRBV27 with TRBJ2-7; D is unclear. Sequenced sample: naive CD8+ T cells from blood, with Jurkat cell RNA spiked in. The subset was: FACS-sorted CD8+CD4-CCR7+CD45RA+ naive T cells. This TCR came from a human donor in good health. Some libraries in this study had Jurkat cell RNA spiked in. CDR3 DNA sequence: TGTGCCAGCAGTTTAGGTAGAGCCTACGAGCAGTACTTC. Residues: CASSLGRAYEQYF.